Presented here are 22 T cell receptor beta chains from one specimen sequenced in a study of blood T cell repertoires in COVID-19. The table came from immunoSEQ multiplex PCR; TCRdb's copy has only in-frame clones and leaves some out. The data contain 150,000 to 190,000 clones, about 79% of them singletons. The sample comprised peripheral blood. These receptors all come from a woman in her fifties or sixties with acute or convalescent COVID-19.

The genes are TRBV7-9 and TRBJ2-7; 8 positions match TRBD1. The CDR3 length is 14 residues. The ends lost 5 bases at V and 2 bases at J; junction bases unmatched: 5. The germline CDR1 and CDR2 sequences are SEHNR and FQNEAQ (reference sequence). In DNA, the CDR3 is TGTGCCAGCAGCAGGACGACAGGGGCCTACGAGCAGTACTTC. It translates to CASSRTTGAYEQYF.

The chain couples TRBV5-1 to TRBJ1-1, with 7 bases matching TRBD1. In germline, CDR1 is SGHRS, CDR2 YFSETQ. V lost 5 bases, J lost 1 base, and 8 bases stayed unmatched. The CDR3 has 15 amino acids. CDR3 nucleotide sequence: TGCGCCAGCAGACGGACCGGGACAGAGAACACTGAAGCTTTCTTT. Translation gives CASRRTGTENTEAFF.

In its sample, this clone was seen once. The chain links TRBV5-8 to TRBJ1-5, with D unresolved. The V gene lost 0 bases and the J gene lost 4 bases, with 11 bases spanning the gap. The CDR3 totals 15 residues. The germline gives CDR1 SGHTS, CDR2 YDEGEE. The CDR3 region has the DNA TGTGCCAGCAGCTTGGGTGCAGGTCCGAATCAGCCCCAGCATTTT. Translated, it gives CASSLGAGPNQPQHF.

This clone was seen a single time. The chain joins TRBV6-2 or TRBV6-3 to TRBJ2-7; weak D call: TRBD1 (6 bases). The CDR3 runs to 12 residues. V was clipped by 6 bases and J by 2 bases, with 8 bases between them. Germline V gene lookup returns CDR1 MNHEY and CDR2 SVGEGT. The CDR3 loop reads CASSDRTYEQYF. In nucleotides, the CDR3 is TGTGCCAGCAGCGACAGGACCTACGAGCAGTACTTC.

This clone is categorized as medium-sized. This chain links TRBV29-1 with TRBJ2-7, with 8 bases identical to TRBD2. The trim removed 6 bases at V and 0 bases at J, leaving 4 bases unmatched. The CDR3 is 13 amino acids. The germline CDR1 and CDR2 sequences are SQVTM and ANQGSEA. The CDR3 region has the DNA TGCAGCGTCAGCGGGGGATTCTCCTACGAGCAGTACTTC. Translation gives CSVSGGFSYEQYF.

The V call is TRBV9, the J call TRBJ2-5; tentatively, D is TRBD1 (5 bases). V lost 4 bases and J lost 5, with 12 bases in between. The length of the CDR3 is 13 residues. Germline V lookup: CDR1 SGDLS, CDR2 YYNGEE. CDR3 protein: CASSPQGWETQYF. The CDR3 DNA reads TGTGCCAGCAGCCCTCAGGGTTGGGAGACCCAGTACTTC. The full variable domain, its missing parts supplied by reference TRBV9 and TRBJ2-5, is DSGVTQTPKHLITATGQRVTLRCSPRSGDLSVYWYQQSLDQGLQFLIQYYNGEERAKGNILERFSAQQFPDLHSELNLSSLELGDSALYFCASSPQGWETQYFGPGTRLLVL.

V usage is TRBV4-3 and J usage is TRBJ1-2; TRBD1 matches at 7 bases. This CDR3 region has 17 residues. Germline V lookup: CDR1 LGHNA, CDR2 YSLEER. V lost 4 bases, J lost 8 bases, and 19 bases stayed unmatched. CDR3 sequence: CASSLSAGEGALSGYTF. CDR3 coding DNA: TGCGCCAGCAGCCTAAGCGCGGGTGAGGGGGCGCTGAGCGGCTACACCTTC.

The chain employs TRBV2 and TRBJ2-3; maybe TRBD2 (5 bases). V was clipped by 11 bases and J by 5 bases, with 11 bases between them. The CDR3 length is 11 residues. CDR1 is SNHLY and CDR2 is FYNNEI in the germline V gene. CDR3 loop: CASEGGDTQYF. The CDR3 bases are TGTGCCTCCGAGGGTGGAGATACGCAGTATTTT. Full variable domain (rest looked up from reference TRBV2 and TRBJ2-3): EPEVTQTPSHQVTQMGQEVILRCVPISNHLYFYWYRQILGQKVEFLVSFYNNEISEKSEIFDDQFSVERPDGSNFTLKIRSTKLEDSAMYFCASEGGDTQYFGPGTRLTVL.

This clone appeared a few times. The chain combines TRBV7-3 with TRBJ2-2, with TRBD1 matching over 7 bases. Germline trimming cut 2 bases from V and 1 base from J; bases unmatched to any gene: 1. The length of the CDR3 is 15 residues. Germline lookup yields CDR1 SGHTA and CDR2 FQGTGA. The CDR3 loop is CASSLGDRNTGELFF. CDR3 coding DNA: TGTGCCAGCAGCTTAGGGGACAGGAACACCGGGGAGCTGTTTTTT.

The gene calls are TRBV28 and TRBJ1-2, with a tentative D call TRBD1 (5 bases). The V and J ends lost 10 bases and 5 bases respectively, with 20 bases between them. The CDR3 consists of 14 residues. In germline, CDR1 is MDHEN, CDR2 SYDVKM. DNA of the CDR3: TGTGCCACCCAGATCGGACAAACCCTATATGGCTACACCTTC. It is translated as CATQIGQTLYGYTF.

CDR3 residues: CASSLEALNYGYTF. CDR3 sequence (DNA): TGTGCCAGCAGCTTAGAAGCCCTTAACTATGGCTACACCTTC. The chain uses TRBV7-9 and TRBJ1-2, with D unresolved. Between the trimmed V and J ends, which lost 1 base and 1 base, there was a span of 7 bases. Looked up from germline, CDR1 is SEHNR and CDR2 is FQNEAQ (reference sequence). This CDR3 is built from 14 residues.

This clone was counted only a few times. The chain uses TRBV5-6 and TRBJ1-6, with TRBD1 as a possible D gene (6 bases). Germline V gene sequence: CDR1 SGHDT, CDR2 YYEEEE. CDR3 length: 16 amino acids. V lost 6 bases and J lost 6, with 19 bases in between. CDR3: CASTPRTAGINSPLHF. The CDR3 DNA is TGTGCCAGCACCCCACGGACAGCGGGAATTAATTCACCCCTCCACTTT.

V gene TRBV10-3 combines with J gene TRBJ2-2; 7 bases align to TRBD1. The V segment lost 0 bases and the J segment 6 bases; nucleotides outside the gene matches: 10. CDR1 is ENHRY, CDR2 SYGVKD, per germline. The CDR3 consists of 17 residues. The CDR3, as DNA: TGTGCCATCAGTGAGTCGACAGCACTCCAGGGGGCCGGGGAGCTGTTTTTT. Translated: CAISESTALQGAGELFF.

Details on this clone: In the same sample, other DNA sequences code for this CDR3. The V call is TRBV7-2, the J call TRBJ2-7; D is ambiguous. With 1 base removed from V and 3 bases from J, the gap between germline ends came to 7 bases. CDR3 size: 13 residues. In germline, CDR1 is SGHTA, CDR2 FQGNSA. CDR3 region: CASSLDRSYEQYF. In DNA, the CDR3 is TGTGCCAGCAGCTTAGATCGCAGCTACGAGCAGTACTTC.

V usage is TRBV6-4 and J usage is TRBJ2-1; D not resolved. Germline loops: CDR1 MRHNA, CDR2 SNTAGT. V was shortened by 3 bases and J by 15 bases, with 18 bases between the two germline ends. The CDR3 is made up of 13 amino acids. CDR3 region: CASSETSTANLFF. CDR3 DNA sequence: TGTGCCAGCAGTGAAACGTCAACCGCGAATCTGTTCTTC.

The chain employs TRBV5-1 and TRBJ2-7, with D perhaps TRBD2 (6 bases). V lost 0 bases, J lost 5 bases, and 12 bases lay in between. This CDR3 comprises 14 residues. Germline lookup yields CDR1 SGHRS and CDR2 YFSETQ. The CDR3 here is CASSLGSTGDEQYF. In nucleotides, the CDR3 is TGCGCCAGCAGCTTGGGTTCCACGGGAGACGAGCAGTACTTC.

The chain recombines TRBV11-2 with TRBJ1-2; perhaps TRBD1 as D (6 bases). Trimming removed 2 bases from V and 5 bases from J, with 15 bases in between. The CDR3 totals 15 residues. Germline CDR1 SGHAT, CDR2 FQNNGV. The chain's CDR3 is CASSLTGIASYGYTF. CDR3 sequence (DNA): TGTGCCAGCAGCTTAACAGGGATTGCCTCTTATGGCTACACCTTC.

The V gene is TRBV10-3, the J gene TRBJ2-7, with 13 bases identical to TRBD2. Germline lookup yields CDR1 ENHRY and CDR2 SYGVKD. The CDR3 sequence is 15 residues long. The V and J ends lost 7 bases and 2 bases, in that order; junction bases with no gene match: 5. In nucleotides, the CDR3 is TGTGCCATCACCGGGACTAGCGGGAACCCCTACGAGCAGTACTTC. Encoded protein: CAITGTSGNPYEQYF.

V gene TRBV14 combines with J gene TRBJ1-2; possibly TRBD1 for D (6 bases). V gave up 6 bases and J gave up 2 bases, with 16 bases separating them. Per the germline V gene, CDR1 is SGHDN and CDR2 is FVKESK. The CDR3 is 15 residues long. CDR3 nucleotide sequence: TGTGCCAGCAGTCCCGGGACACCCATCAACTATGGCTACACCTTC. Translated, it gives CASSPGTPINYGYTF.

The chain joins TRBV28 to TRBJ1-5; possible D gene TRBD1, 5 bases. The V gene's germline CDR1 is MDHEN and CDR2 SYDVKM. The CDR3 runs to 12 residues. The V gene lost 6 bases and the J gene lost 6 bases, with 9 bases spanning the gap. The chain's CDR3 is CASRPGVQPQHF. CDR3 DNA: TGTGCCAGCAGACCGGGGGTTCAGCCCCAGCATTTT.

J is TRBJ2-6 and V is TRBV3-1 (or the pseudogene TRBV3-2); D might be TRBD1 (6 bases). Trimming took off 6 bases at V and 0 bases at J, with 12 bases between the two ends. Germline-derived CDR1 and CDR2 are LGHDT and YNNKEL (reference sequence). The CDR3 is made up of 16 amino acids. The CDR3 DNA follows: TGTGCCAGCAGGCTTACAGGGTACTCTGGGGCCAACGTCCTGACTTTC. Protein product: CASRLTGYSGANVLTF.

In this sample, this clone turned up a few times. J is TRBJ1-2 and V is TRBV28; D gene unclear. Trimming stripped 6 bases from V and 8 bases from J, with 13 bases between. Germline V lookup: CDR1 MDHEN, CDR2 SYDVKM. There are 12 residues in the CDR3. CDR3 DNA: TGTGCCAGCAGCCCGTTCCGGGTAGGCTACACCTTC. Translated: CASSPFRVGYTF.